This T cell receptor (beta chain) was captured in a study of T cell responses to AZD1222 COVID-19 vaccine. Germline CDR1 MNHEY, CDR2 SVGAGI. 15 amino acids form the CDR3, both terminal residues included. This clone was recorded only once. As yet, its antigen is unknown. Because the CDR3's place on the DNA is in doubt, the DNA is left out and the CDR3 is given as listed by TCRdb. The method was immunoSEQ multiplex PCR; TCRdb's version includes in-frame clones alone and lacks a portion of them. The table shows approximately 150,000 clones, with roughly 86% occurring only once. Study-wide points: Targets within unmutated variant regions were reportedly found for nearly half of spike-specific TCRs. The number of AZD1222 recipients seropositive at baseline was only five to seven.

The specimen comprised peripheral blood, sampled 28 days after the second AZD1222 dose. The TCR sequence derives from an adult who received the AZD1222 COVID-19 vaccine. The V and J genes are TRBV6-5 and TRBJ1-1. CDR3: CASSTSFNLGTEAFF.